This T cell receptor beta chain was sequenced during a study of regulatory dendritic cells for organ transplantation. V lost 2 bases, J lost 6 bases, and 10 bases lay in between. Germline V gives CDR1 MNHNY, CDR2 SVGAGI (reference sequence). The CDR3 has 13 amino acids. This clone was found a few times. Data came from immunoSEQ multiplex PCR; TCRdb stores just in-frame clones and leaves some out. The repertoire includes 25,000 to 30,000 clones, roughly 85% of them detected once, and approximately 0.44% sits in the top ten. The material sequenced was naive CD8+ T cells from blood. Subset defined: CD45RA+ naive T cells. The receptor was isolated from a human donor in good health. The J gene is TRBJ1-1, the V gene TRBV6-6, with unresolved D. Here the CDR3 DNA reads TGTGCCAGCAGTTACGTTCGGGAAGCTGAAGCTTTCTTT. This sequence encodes CASSYVREAEAFF.